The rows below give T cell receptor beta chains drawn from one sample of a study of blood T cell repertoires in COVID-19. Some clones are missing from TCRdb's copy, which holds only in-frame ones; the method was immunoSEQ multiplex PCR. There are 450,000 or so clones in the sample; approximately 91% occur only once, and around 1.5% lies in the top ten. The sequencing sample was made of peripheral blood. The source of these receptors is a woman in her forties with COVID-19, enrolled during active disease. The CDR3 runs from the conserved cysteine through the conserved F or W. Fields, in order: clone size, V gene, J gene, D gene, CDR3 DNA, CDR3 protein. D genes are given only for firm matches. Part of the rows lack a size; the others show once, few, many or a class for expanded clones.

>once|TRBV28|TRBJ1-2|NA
TGTGCCAGCAGTTTTAGGGTGGGGAGCCGTAACTTCTATCATGGCTACACCTTC
CASSFRVGSRNFYHGYTF
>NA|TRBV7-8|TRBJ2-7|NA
TGTGCCAGCAGCTTAGATACATGGAGCTCCTACGAGCAGTACTTC
CASSLDTWSSYEQYF
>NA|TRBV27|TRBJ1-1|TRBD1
TGTGCCAGCAGTTTAGAGGGGGCGCGGAACACTGAAGCTTTCTTT
CASSLEGARNTEAFF
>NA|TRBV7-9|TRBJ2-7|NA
TGTGCCAGCAGCTTAATCAGGGGAGGGGCCTACGAGCAGTACTTC
CASSLIRGGAYEQYF
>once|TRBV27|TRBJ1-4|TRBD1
TGTGCCAGCAGCCCGGGACAGGGGAGAGGTGAAAAACTGTTTTTT
CASSPGQGRGEKLFF
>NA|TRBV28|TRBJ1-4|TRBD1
TGTGCCAGCAGTTTGCGACAGGGAGGACTGTTTTTT
CASSLRQGGLFF
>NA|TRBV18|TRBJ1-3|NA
TGTGCCAGCTCACCGGGGGCGGGAGACACCATATATTTT
CASSPGAGDTIYF
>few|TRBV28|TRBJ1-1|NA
TGTGCCAGCAACCCTCCGGGACATAAGAACACTGAAGCTTTCTTT
CASNPPGHKNTEAFF
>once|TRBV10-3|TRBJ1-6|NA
TGTGCCATCACCCAAGGGGATAGGTCACCCCTCCACTTT
CAITQGDRSPLHF
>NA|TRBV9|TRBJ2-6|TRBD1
TGTGCCAGCAGCGCCGGGACAGGGGCTTTCTCTGGGGCCAACGTCCTGACTTTC
CASSAGTGAFSGANVLTF
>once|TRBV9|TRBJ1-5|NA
TGTGCCAGCATAAACAGGGAGTTGGGCTTTAGCAATCAGCCCCAGCATTTT
CASINRELGFSNQPQHF
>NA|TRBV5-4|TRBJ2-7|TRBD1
TGTGCCAGCCACCCCGACAGGGCCTACGAGCAGTACTTC
CASHPDRAYEQYF
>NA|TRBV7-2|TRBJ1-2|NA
TGTGCCAGCAGCTTTGACAGAGCCCTCTTCTATGGCTACACCTTC
CASSFDRALFYGYTF
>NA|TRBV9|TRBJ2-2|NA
TGTGCCAGCAGCGTAGTAGTGGGCGCCGGGGAGCTGTTTTTT
CASSVVVGAGELFF
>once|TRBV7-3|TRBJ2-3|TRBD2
TGTGCCAGCAGCTTAATTCATCGGGGACTAGCGGGATGGTACACAGATACGCAGTATTTT
CASSLIHRGLAGWYTDTQYF
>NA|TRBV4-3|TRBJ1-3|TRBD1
TGCGCCAGCAGCCTACAGGGGACTGGAAACACCATATATTTT
CASSLQGTGNTIYF
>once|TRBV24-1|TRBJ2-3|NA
TGTGCCACCAGTGATCCGGACATATTCACAGATACGCAGTATTTT
CATSDPDIFTDTQYF
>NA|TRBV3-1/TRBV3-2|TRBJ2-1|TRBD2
TGTGCCAGCAGCCAAGACTTAGCGGGAGGTAGGGAGCAGTTCTTC
CASSQDLAGGREQFF
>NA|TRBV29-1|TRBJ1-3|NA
TGCAGCGTCCTGACACCTTCTTCTGGAAACACCATATATTTT
CSVLTPSSGNTIYF
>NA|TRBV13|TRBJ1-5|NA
TGTGCCAGCAGCTTAGGTAGGAGGCAGCCCCAGCATTTT
CASSLGRRQPQHF
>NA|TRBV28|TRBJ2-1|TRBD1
TGTGCCAGCAGTTTATGGGACAGGGTTACCTCCTACAATGAGCAGTTCTTC
CASSLWDRVTSYNEQFF
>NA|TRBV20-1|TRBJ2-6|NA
TGCAGCATCTCTGGGGCCAACGTCCTGACTTTC
CSISGANVLTF
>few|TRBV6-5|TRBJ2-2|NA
TGTGCCAGCAGTTACTCAAAGTTGCGGGGAACCGGGGAGCTGTTTTTT
CASSYSKLRGTGELFF
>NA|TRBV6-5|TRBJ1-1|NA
TGTGCCAGCGCCTTGGGGGGGGTAGCTTTCTTT
CASALGGVAFF
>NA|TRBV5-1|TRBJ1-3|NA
TGCGCCAGCAGCTTGGCAGGGGCGATCTCTGGAAACACCATATATTTT
CASSLAGAISGNTIYF
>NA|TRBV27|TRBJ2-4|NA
TGTGCCAGCAGTTTATGGCGGGGCGACAGGGATAGAGCCAAAAACATTCAGTACTTC
CASSLWRGDRDRAKNIQYF
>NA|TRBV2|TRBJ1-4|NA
TGTGCCAGCCAACAGGGTTTTGATGAAAAACTGTTTTTT
CASQQGFDEKLFF
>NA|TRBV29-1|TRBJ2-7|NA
TGCAGCGCTAAGGACAGTCTCTACGAGCAGTACTTC
CSAKDSLYEQYF
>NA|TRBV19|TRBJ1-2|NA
TGTGCCAGTAGTACTAGCGCGGCGGGCTATGGCTACACCTTC
CASSTSAAGYGYTF
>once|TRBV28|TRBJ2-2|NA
TGTGCCAGCAGAGGGAGTTACACCGGGGAGCTGTTTTTT
CASRGSYTGELFF
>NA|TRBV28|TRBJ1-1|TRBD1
TGTGCCAGCAGTCGCAACTTACAGGGGCCAGGGGATGAAGCTTTCTTT
CASSRNLQGPGDEAFF
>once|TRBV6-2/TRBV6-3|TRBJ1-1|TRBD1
TGTGCCAGCAGTTCCGGACAGGGAGGGAACACTGAAGCTTTCTTT
CASSSGQGGNTEAFF
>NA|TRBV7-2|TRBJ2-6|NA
TGTGCCAGCAGCATCCAGGGGAGCTCTGGGGCCAACGTCCTGACTTTC
CASSIQGSSGANVLTF
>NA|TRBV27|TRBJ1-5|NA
TGTGCCAGCAGTTCCACAGGTAGCAATCAGCCCCAGCATTTT
CASSSTGSNQPQHF
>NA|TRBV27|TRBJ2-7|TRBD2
TGTGCCAGCAGTCTTAGCGGGGCCTACTACGAGCAGTACTTC
CASSLSGAYYEQYF
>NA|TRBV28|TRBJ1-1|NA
TGTGCCAGCAAAGGGGACACTGAAGCTTTCTTT
CASKGDTEAFF
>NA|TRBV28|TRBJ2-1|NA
TGTGCCAGCAGTTTGAGACCGGGTGGGCAGTTCTTC
CASSLRPGGQFF
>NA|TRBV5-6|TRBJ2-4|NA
TGTGCCAGCTTTGGAGGGGCAGGAAGAGCCAAAAACATTCAGTACTTC
CASFGGAGRAKNIQYF
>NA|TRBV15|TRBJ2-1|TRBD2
TGTGCCACCAGCACCCGACTAGCGGGAGAGGTTGAGCAGTTCTTC
CATSTRLAGEVEQFF
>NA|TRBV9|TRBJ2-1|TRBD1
TGTGCCAGCAGCCCATCCGGGACAGGGAGGAATGAGCAGTTCTTC
CASSPSGTGRNEQFF
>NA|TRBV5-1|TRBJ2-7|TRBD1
TGCGCCAGCAGCTACGGGACAGACTACGAGCAGTACTTC
CASSYGTDYEQYF
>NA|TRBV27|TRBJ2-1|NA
TGTGCCAGCAGTTTATACAGGGAATTTGACAATGAGCAGTTCTTC
CASSLYREFDNEQFF
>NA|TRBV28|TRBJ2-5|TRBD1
TGTGCCAGCAGTTTCCAGTCAGGGGGCAGAGAGACCCAGTACTTC
CASSFQSGGRETQYF
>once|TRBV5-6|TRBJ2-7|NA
TGTGCCAGCAGCTTGGTACACGACTACGAGCAGTACTTC
CASSLVHDYEQYF
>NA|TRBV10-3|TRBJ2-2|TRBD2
TGTGCCATCCTGTCGGGGGGCACCGGGGAGCTGTTTTTT
CAILSGGTGELFF